This section outlines one T cell receptor (beta chain) sequence together with its context. Its antigen is as yet unknown. The time point: pre-treatment baseline. Prior systemic cancer therapy, immunosuppressant use and other active malignancies excluded patients. The sample originates from a study of blood T cell dynamics during melanoma immunotherapy. Study results and limitations: Unlike progressors, later disease-control patients had W3 repertoires gaining clonality or diversity.

V lost 5 bases and J lost 2; bases outside the gene matches: 8. There are 15 residues in the CDR3. CDR1 is LNHDA, CDR2 SQIVND, per germline (reference sequence). Method: immunoSEQ multiplex PCR; TCRdb's copy keeps in-frame clones and lacks some. The sample yields more than 6,500 clones, over 80% seen once. Here the sequenced sample was blood, taken from a patient treated with checkpoint blockade. The chain has TRBV19 and TRBJ1-1, with TRBD1 identical over 7 bases. This TCR was sampled from a human donor with melanoma. Some clones in this sample may be carry-over from other donors' samples. The CDR3 spells CASSPRTGLNTEAFF. Here the CDR3 DNA reads TGTGCCAGTAGTCCCAGGACAGGATTAAACACTGAAGCTTTCTTT.